What follows is one TCR beta chain and its context. These data are taken from a study of blood T cell repertoires in COVID-19. V shed 10 bases and J shed 7 bases, with 31 bases lying between them. This CDR3 is built from 17 residues. Germline CDR1 and CDR2: ENHRY and SYGVKD. Repertoires were generated with immunoSEQ multiplex PCR, while TCRdb's copy carries only in-frame clones and drops some. This sample carries 20,000 or so clones, approximately 91% of them seen once, and the ten largest clones take approximately 12%. This clonotype was sampled from a human donor in a cohort sampled during active COVID-19. The chain combines TRBV10-3 with TRBJ1-2, with D possibly TRBD1 on 6 matching bases. Sequencing input: peripheral blood. In DNA form, the CDR3 reads TGTGCCACTTTTGCGTATAGGACAGATCGATCAATAACTGGCTACACCTTC. This translates into CATFAYRTDRSITGYTF.